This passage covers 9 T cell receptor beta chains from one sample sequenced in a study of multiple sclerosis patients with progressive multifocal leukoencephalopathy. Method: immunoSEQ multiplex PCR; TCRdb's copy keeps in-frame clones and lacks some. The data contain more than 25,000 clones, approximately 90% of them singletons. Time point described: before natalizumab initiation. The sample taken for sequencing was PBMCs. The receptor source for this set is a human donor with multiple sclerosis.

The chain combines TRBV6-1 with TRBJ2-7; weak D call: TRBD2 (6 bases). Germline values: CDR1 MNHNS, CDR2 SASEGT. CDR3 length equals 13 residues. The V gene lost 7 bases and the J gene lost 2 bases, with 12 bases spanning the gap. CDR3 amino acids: CASNEGRTYEQYF. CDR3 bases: TGTGCCAGCAACGAGGGGAGGACCTACGAGCAGTACTTC.

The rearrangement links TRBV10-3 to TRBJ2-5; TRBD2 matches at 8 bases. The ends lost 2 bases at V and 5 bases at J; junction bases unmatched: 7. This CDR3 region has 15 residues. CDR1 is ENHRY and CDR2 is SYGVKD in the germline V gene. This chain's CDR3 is CAISEAGTSWETQYF. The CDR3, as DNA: TGTGCCATCAGTGAGGCGGGGACTAGTTGGGAGACCCAGTACTTC.

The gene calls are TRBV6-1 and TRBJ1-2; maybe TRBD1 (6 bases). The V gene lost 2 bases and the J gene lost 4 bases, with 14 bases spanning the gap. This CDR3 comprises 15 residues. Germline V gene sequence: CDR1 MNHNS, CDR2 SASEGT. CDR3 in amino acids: CASSEISGAGYGYTF. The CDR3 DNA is TGTGCCAGCAGTGAAATCTCAGGGGCGGGCTATGGCTACACCTTC.

The CDR3 here is CAWRPLGRTQETQYF. CDR3 sequence (DNA): TGTGCCTGGAGGCCCCTCGGGCGGACCCAAGAGACCCAGTACTTC. The rearrangement uses TRBV30 and TRBJ2-5; D call uncertain. V was shortened by 3 bases and J by 1 base, with 15 bases between the two germline ends. Germline V gene lookup returns CDR1 GTSNPN and CDR2 SVGIG (reference sequence). The CDR3 contains 15 residues.

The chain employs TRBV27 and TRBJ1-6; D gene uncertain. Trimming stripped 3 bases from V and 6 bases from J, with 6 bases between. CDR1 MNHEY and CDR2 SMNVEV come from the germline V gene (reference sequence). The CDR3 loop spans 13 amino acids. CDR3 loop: CASSFGTNSPLHF. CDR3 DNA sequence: TGTGCCAGCAGTTTTGGTACTAATTCACCCCTCCACTTT.

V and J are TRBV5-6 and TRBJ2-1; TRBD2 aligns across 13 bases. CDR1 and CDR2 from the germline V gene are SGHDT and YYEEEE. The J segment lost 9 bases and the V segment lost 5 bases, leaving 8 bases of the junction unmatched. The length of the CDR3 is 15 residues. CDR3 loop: CASRKAGLAGIEQFF. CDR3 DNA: TGTGCCAGCAGGAAAGCGGGACTAGCGGGGATTGAGCAGTTCTTC. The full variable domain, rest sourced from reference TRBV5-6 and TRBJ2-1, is DAGVTQSPTHLIKTRGQQVTLRCSPKSGHDTVSWYQQALGQGPQFIFQYYEEEERQRGNFPDRFSGHQFPNYSSELNVNALLLGDSALYLCASRKAGLAGIEQFFGPGTRLTVL.

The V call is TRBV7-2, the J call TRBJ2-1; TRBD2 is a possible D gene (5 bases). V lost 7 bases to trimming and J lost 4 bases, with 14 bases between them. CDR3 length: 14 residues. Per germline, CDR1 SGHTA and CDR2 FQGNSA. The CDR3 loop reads CASTISRDYNEQFF. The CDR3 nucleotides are TGTGCCAGCACCATTTCGAGGGATTACAATGAGCAGTTCTTC.

In DNA, the CDR3 is TGCGCCAGCAGCCCTGGGACAGGCAACACCGGGGAGCTGTTTTTT. Protein sequence: CASSPGTGNTGELFF. This chain uses TRBV4-3 with TRBJ2-2; TRBD1 matches 8 bases. The CDR3 is 15 amino acids. After removal of 4 bases from V and 2 bases from J, the junction contained 3 bases not matched to a gene. Looked up from germline, CDR1 is LGHNA and CDR2 is YSLEER.

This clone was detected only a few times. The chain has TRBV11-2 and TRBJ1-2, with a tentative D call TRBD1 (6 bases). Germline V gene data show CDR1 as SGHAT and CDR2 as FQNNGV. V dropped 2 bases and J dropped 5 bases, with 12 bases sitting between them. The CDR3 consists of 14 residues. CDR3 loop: CASSLFRGAYGYTF. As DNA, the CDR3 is TGTGCCAGCAGCTTATTTCGGGGGGCTTATGGCTACACCTTC.